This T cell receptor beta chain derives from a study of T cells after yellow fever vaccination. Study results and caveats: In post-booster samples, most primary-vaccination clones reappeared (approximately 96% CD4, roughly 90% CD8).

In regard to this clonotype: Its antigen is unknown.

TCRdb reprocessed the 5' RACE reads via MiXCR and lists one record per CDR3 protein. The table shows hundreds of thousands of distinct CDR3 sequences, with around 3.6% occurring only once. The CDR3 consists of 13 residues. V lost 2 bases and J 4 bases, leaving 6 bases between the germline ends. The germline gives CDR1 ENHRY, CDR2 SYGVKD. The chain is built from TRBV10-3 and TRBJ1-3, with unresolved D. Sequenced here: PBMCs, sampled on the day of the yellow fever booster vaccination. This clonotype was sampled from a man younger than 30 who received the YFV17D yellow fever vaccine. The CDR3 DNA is TGTGCCATCAGTGAGGGGTCAGGAAACACCATATATTTT. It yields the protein CAISEGSGNTIYF.